The 25 T cell receptor beta chains below come from one sample, sequenced in a study of T cells in Graves' hyperthyroidism and ophthalmopathy. Researchers took RNA transcripts and amplified the TCR beta CDR3 regions from them. During a first-round RT-PCR of the TCR CDR3, the HTBI primer set was used. TCRdb re-called the multiplex PCR reads with MiXCR, one entry per CDR3 protein. The repertoire holds around 500,000 distinct CDR3 sequences, 14% seen once, with roughly 13% in the top ten. The sequencing input was blood. All receptors derive from a woman between 35 and 50 years old with Graves' hyperthyroidism.

This clonotype has at least ten counts. The V call is TRBV28, the J call TRBJ2-7; a possible D gene is TRBD1 (5 bases). The CDR3 length is 15 residues. V was cut by 5 bases and J by 1 base, with 15 bases left in between. CDR1 MDHEN and CDR2 SYDVKM come from the germline V gene. In DNA form, the CDR3 reads TGTGCCAGCAGTAATATCGCTACAGGTTCCTACGAGCAGTACTTC. Its protein product is CASSNIATGSYEQYF.

In this sample, this clonotype turned up many times. An end of the junction does not agree with germline; a read error may underlie this. The chain joins TRBV5-1 to TRBJ2-1, with a tentative D call TRBD2 (5 bases). This CDR3 is 16 amino acids long. Germline V gene lookup returns CDR1 SGHRS and CDR2 YFSETQ. In DNA form, the CDR3 reads TGTGCCAGCAGTTTAGCTGGTGGGAGCTCCTACAATGAGCAGTTCTTC. This encodes CASSLAGGSSYNEQFF.

The sample holds many counts of this clonotype. The chain recombines TRBV11-2 with TRBJ2-3, with 8 bases matching TRBD2. The CDR3 runs 15 residues. Per germline, CDR1 SGHAT and CDR2 FQNNGV. V lost 6 bases to trimming and J lost 3 bases; unmatched junction nucleotides: 8. CDR3 sequence: CASRLREGLTDTQYF. CDR3 DNA sequence: TGTGCCAGCAGATTACGGGAGGGCCTGACAGATACGCAGTATTTT. Complete variable domain (other parts from reference TRBV11-2 and TRBJ2-3): EAGVAQSPRYKIIEKRQSVAFWCNPISGHATLYWYQQILGQGPKLLIQFQNNGVVDDSQLPKDRFSAERLKGVDSTLKIQPAKLEDSAVYLCASRLREGLTDTQYFGPGTRLTVL.

The J gene is TRBJ2-3, the V gene TRBV29-1; either TRBD1 or TRBD2 may fit D (5 bases each). Germline V gene lookup returns CDR1 SQVTM and CDR2 ANQGSEA. The V gene lost 5 bases and the J gene lost 5 bases, with 14 bases spanning the gap. The CDR3 covers 13 residues. CDR3 in amino acids: CSVPGRLRDTQYF. CDR3 nucleotides: TGCAGCGTTCCGGGACGACTCAGAGATACGCAGTATTTT.

In this sample, this clonotype turned up a few times. The chain recombines TRBV9 with TRBJ2-1; D is tentatively TRBD1 or TRBD2 (5 bases each). V lost 4 bases and J 2 bases, leaving 13 bases between the germline ends. Germline CDR1 reads SGDLS; CDR2 reads YYNGEE. This CDR3 region has 15 residues. CDR3: CASSQIRGPYNEQFF. CDR3 sequence (DNA): TGTGCCAGCAGCCAAATCCGGGGCCCCTACAATGAGCAGTTCTTC. Supplemented by reference TRBV9 and TRBJ2-1, the full variable domain reads DSGVTQTPKHLITATGQRVTLRCSPRSGDLSVYWYQQSLDQGLQFLIQYYNGEERAKGNILERFSAQQFPDLHSELNLSSLELGDSALYFCASSQIRGPYNEQFFGPGTRLTVL.

This clonotype was detected many times. The V and J genes are TRBV27 and TRBJ2-3, with 8 nucleotides matching TRBD2. In germline, CDR1 is MNHEY, CDR2 SMNVEV (reference sequence). Unmatched junction bases numbered 13, after V lost 7 bases and J lost 4 bases. The length of the CDR3 is 16 residues. CDR3 protein: CASTPGGGTRADTQYF. The CDR3 DNA sequence: TGTGCCAGCACCCCGGGGGGGGGAACTCGGGCAGATACGCAGTATTTT.

This clonotype has ten or more counts. V gene TRBV11-2 combines with J gene TRBJ2-3, with D hard to call. Germline CDR1 is SGHAT and CDR2 is FQNNGV. This CDR3 is 14 amino acids long. Trimming removed 1 base at V and 3 bases at J, with 8 bases between. In DNA form, the CDR3 reads TGTGCCAGCAGCTTAGCCAGGTTTACAGATACGCAGTATTTT. Amino acids: CASSLARFTDTQYF. The full variable domain, in which reference TRBV11-2 and TRBJ2-3 provide the parts outside the CDR3, is EAGVAQSPRYKIIEKRQSVAFWCNPISGHATLYWYQQILGQGPKLLIQFQNNGVVDDSQLPKDRFSAERLKGVDSTLKIQPAKLEDSAVYLCASSLARFTDTQYFGPGTRLTVL.

This clonotype has just a few counts. One junction end disagrees with the germline gene, perhaps due to a read error. J is TRBJ2-1 and V is TRBV5-1; D is possibly TRBD2 (6 bases). Germline-derived CDR1 and CDR2 are SGHRS and YFSETQ. The CDR3 has 16 residues. CDR3 region: CASSLTTGTPYNERFF. In DNA, the CDR3 is TGCGCCAGCAGCTTGACAACCGGGACTCCCTACAATGAGCGGTTCTTC.

This clonotype was detected many times. V and J are TRBV6-1 and TRBJ1-5; D perhaps matches TRBD1 (6 bases). V was cut by 11 bases and J by 8 bases, with 19 bases left in between. The CDR3 is made up of 13 amino acids. Germline-derived CDR1 and CDR2 are MNHNS and SASEGT. The CDR3 sequence is CAVNREGREPQHF. CDR3 in DNA: TGTGCCGTTAACAGGGAAGGTAGGGAGCCCCAGCATTTT.

This clonotype appeared many times. The chain combines TRBV7-2 with TRBJ2-1; 12 bases agree with TRBD2. Germline V gene sequence: CDR1 SGHTA, CDR2 FQGNSA. CDR3 size: 18 residues. V shed 3 bases, J shed 4 bases, and the junction held 10 bases outside the gene matches. CDR3 in DNA: TGTGCCAGCAGCTTCGCCAGGGGCGGACTAGCGGGATACAATGAGCAGTTCTTC. Protein: CASSFARGGLAGYNEQFF.

The sample holds many counts of this clonotype. The chain has TRBV18 and TRBJ1-2; D is ambiguous. Germline values: CDR1 KGHSH, CDR2 LQKENI. The CDR3 is 14 amino acids. Between the trimmed V and J ends, which lost 3 bases and 8 bases, there was a span of 16 bases. The CDR3: CASSPTLDVDGYTF. CDR3 nucleotides: TGTGCCAGCTCACCTACTCTGGACGTTGACGGCTACACCTTC.

This clonotype has more than one count but fewer than ten. This chain joins TRBV29-1 and TRBJ2-1, with TRBD2 identical over 7 bases. Trimming took 3 bases from V and 4 from J; bases not matched to a gene: 6. The CDR3 sequence is 14 residues long. Germline CDR1 is SQVTM and CDR2 is ANQGSEA. The CDR3 region is CSVDHQRDYNEQFF. The CDR3 coding sequence is TGCAGCGTTGATCACCAGCGGGATTACAATGAGCAGTTCTTC.

This clonotype was seen many times. The chain links TRBV29-1 to TRBJ2-3, with D possibly TRBD2 on 5 matching bases. Germline CDR1 SQVTM, CDR2 ANQGSEA. The CDR3 contains 15 residues. Trimming pared 3 bases from V and 2 bases from J, leaving 15 bases between. The DNA of the CDR3 is TGCAGCGTTGATCAGCTAGGGAGTAACACAGATACGCAGTATTTT. Its translation is CSVDQLGSNTDTQYF.

V gene TRBV5-1 combines with J gene TRBJ2-3; 10 positions agree with TRBD2. CDR3 length: 16 amino acids. V trimming: 4 bases; J trimming: 4 bases; junction bases outside the gene matches: 9. Germline V CDR1 and CDR2: SGHRS, YFSETQ. CDR3 region: CASSIMLAGASDTQYF. The CDR3 nucleotides read TGCGCCAGCAGCATAATGCTAGCGGGAGCTTCAGATACGCAGTATTTT.

The chain joins TRBV28 to TRBJ2-2; 8 positions agree with TRBD1. The CDR3 runs 12 residues. V was pared by 11 bases and J by 3 bases, with 2 bases of the junction left unmatched. Germline CDR1 MDHEN, CDR2 SYDVKM. The CDR3 coding sequence is TGTGCCGCGGACAGGGACACCGGGGAGCTGTTTTTT. Translating gives CAADRDTGELFF.

This clonotype occurred a few times. The genes are TRBV12-3 or TRBV12-4 and TRBJ2-5, with TRBD2 matching 13 bases. With V trimmed by 6 bases and J by 2 bases, 6 bases remained unmatched. The CDR3 has 16 amino acids. The CDR3 bases are TGTGCCAGCAGGTCCCTGGGACTAGCGGGACAAGAGACCCAGTACTTC. This codes for CASRSLGLAGQETQYF.

A word on this clonotype: This may come from a read error, since a much larger clone is one base off. The genes are TRBV6-1 and TRBJ1-4; no definite D call. V was pared by 6 bases and J by 4 bases, with 3 bases between. This CDR3 spans 11 amino acids. CDR1 and CDR2 (germline): MNHNS, SASEGT. The CDR3 DNA sequence: TGTGCCAGCAGCCATAATGAAAAACTGTTTTTT. Translation: CASSHNEKLFF.

This clonotype was counted many times. J is TRBJ1-1 and V is TRBV7-3; a weak D match, TRBD1 (5 bases). The germline V gene encodes CDR1 SGHTA and CDR2 FQGTGA. The germline V and J ends were trimmed by 5 bases and 11 bases, with 15 bases remaining between them. The CDR3 spans 12 residues. CDR3 region: CASSNGAGMAFF. The CDR3 DNA reads TGTGCCAGCAGCAACGGGGCAGGGATGGCTTTCTTT.

Many counts were recorded for this clonotype. This chain joins TRBV6-1 and TRBJ1-1; D is unclear. V was shortened by 1 base and J by 13 bases, with 10 bases between the two germline ends. This CDR3 comprises 11 residues. The V gene's germline CDR1 is MNHNS and CDR2 SASEGT. CDR3 DNA sequence: TGTGCCAGCAGTGAAGGACAACCCGGTTTCTTT. Residues: CASSEGQPGFF.

This clonotype was found many times. The J gene is TRBJ2-1, the V gene TRBV20-1, with TRBD2 matching over 11 bases. Losses at the gene ends were 5 bases for V and 4 bases for J; bases not matched to a gene: 10. The CDR3 runs to 16 residues. Germline CDR1 is DFQATT and CDR2 is SNEGSKA (reference sequence). The CDR3 bases are TGCAGTGCTGACCTTGGACTAGCGGGTTTTTACAATGAGCAGTTCTTC. Protein product: CSADLGLAGFYNEQFF.

This clonotype was found many times. This chain links TRBV28 with TRBJ2-7; 9 positions agree with TRBD1. V dropped 5 bases and J dropped 6; count of bases not matched to a gene: 11. The CDR3 is 15 amino acids. Germline V gene data show CDR1 as MDHEN and CDR2 as SYDVKM. For the CDR3, the DNA is TGTGCCAGCAGTCCCCGGACAGGGGCTCTGACCGAGCAGTACTTC. As protein: CASSPRTGALTEQYF.

There are many counts of this clonotype. The V gene is TRBV28, the J gene TRBJ1-1; D unresolved. V gave up 6 bases and J gave up 2 bases, with 13 bases separating them. The CDR3 length is 14 residues. In germline, CDR1 is MDHEN, CDR2 SYDVKM. The CDR3 DNA sequence: TGTGCCAGCAGCGACCACACACACAACACTGAAGCTTTCTTT. It translates to CASSDHTHNTEAFF.

Ten or more counts support this clonotype. The chain has TRBV12-3 or TRBV12-4 and TRBJ2-1; TRBD2 matches 13 bases. With V trimmed by 1 base and J by 4 bases, 10 bases remained unmatched. CDR3 length: 19 residues. The CDR3 DNA reads as TGTGCCAGCAGTTTAGACACCAGGACTAGCGGGAGCCCATACAATGAGCAGTTCTTC. It is translated as CASSLDTRTSGSPYNEQFF.

This chain links TRBV3-1 with TRBJ1-6, with D uncertain. Germline CDR1 reads LGHDT; CDR2 reads YNNKEL (reference sequence). V was clipped by 1 base and J by 9 bases, with 13 bases between them. The CDR3 is 15 amino acids. The CDR3: CASSQVIVGSSPLHF. The CDR3 DNA reads as TGTGCCAGCAGCCAAGTAATCGTTGGGAGTTCACCCCTCCACTTT. Full variable domain (missing parts from reference TRBV3-1 and TRBJ1-6): DTAVSQTPKYLVTQMGNDKSIKCEQNLGHDTMYWYKQDSKKFLKIMFSYNNKELIINETVPNRFSPKSPDKAHLNLHINSLELGDSAVYFCASSQVIVGSSPLHFGNGTRLTVT.

Many counts were recorded for this clonotype. The chain is built from TRBV10-3 and TRBJ1-5, with 9 bases that match TRBD1. The CDR3 extends over 18 amino acids. CDR1 and CDR2 (germline): ENHRY, SYGVKD. Losses at the gene ends were 0 bases for V and 2 bases for J; bases not matched to a gene: 8. CDR3 nucleotide sequence: TGTGCCATCAGTGAGTCTCTGATGACAGGGGGTGGCAATCAGCCCCAGCATTTT. Translation gives CAISESLMTGGGNQPQHF.